A single sample gave rise to the 9 T cell receptor beta chains below, sequenced in a study of T cell repertoires in cytomegalovirus infection. No cognate antigen is known for these TCRs. TCRdb called the reads again in MiXCR, with one record for every CDR3 protein. The sample holds hundreds of thousands of distinct CDR3 sequences, roughly a third seen once. The sample here was cultured PBMCs, taken from culture after CMV antigen stimulation. All receptors derive from a human donor in good health (CMV status not recorded). Some clones in this sample may be carry-over from other donors' samples.

DNA for the CDR3: TGTGCCAGCAGTTGGGGACAGGGTAACGACATTCAGTACTTC. It specifies CASSWGQGNDIQYF. The chain employs TRBV27 and TRBJ2-4, with 9 bases matching TRBD1. The CDR3 loop spans 14 amino acids. V shed 4 bases, J shed 8 bases, and the junction held 6 bases outside the gene matches. Germline V gene lookup returns CDR1 MNHEY and CDR2 SMNVEV (reference sequence).

As to this clonotype: One junction end does not reproduce the germline sequence, and a read error may be involved. The V gene is TRBV7-2, the J gene TRBJ1-2, with 12 bases matching TRBD1. There are 17 residues in the CDR3. Germline V gene lookup returns CDR1 SGHTA and CDR2 FQGNSA. DNA of the CDR3: TGTGCCAGCACCACAATTGGGGACAGGGGGCGACTCTATGGCTGCACCTTC. It codes for CASTTIGDRGRLYGCTF. The entire variable domain, with the rest obtained from reference TRBV7-2 and TRBJ1-2, is as follows: GAGVSQSPSNKVTEKGKDVELRCDPISGHTALYWYRQSLGQGLEFLIYFQGNSAPDKSGLPSDRFSAERTGGSVSTLTIQRTQQEDSAVYLCASTTIGDRGRLYGCTFGSGTRLTVV.

J is TRBJ2-1 and V is TRBV5-4; 8 bases match TRBD2. CDR1 is SGHNT and CDR2 is YYREEE in the germline V gene (reference sequence). The CDR3 runs 15 residues. The ends lost 3 bases at V and 6 bases at J; junction bases unmatched: 8. The CDR3 region has the DNA TGTGCCAGCAGCTCGCTGGGACTAGGTTCCAATGAGCAGTTCTTC. This translates into CASSSLGLGSNEQFF. Variable domain in full (rest from reference TRBV5-4 and TRBJ2-1): ETGVTQSPTHLIKTRGQQVTLRCSSQSGHNTVSWYQQALGQGPQFIFQYYREEENGRGNFPPRFSGLQFPNYSSELNVNALELDDSALYLCASSSLGLGSNEQFFGPGTRLTVL.

The chain recombines TRBV9 with TRBJ2-7; TRBD2 aligns across 7 bases. There are 15 residues in the CDR3. Germline assignment: CDR1 SGDLS and CDR2 YYNGEE. Trimming took 4 bases from V and 0 from J; bases not matched to a gene: 7. This chain's CDR3 is CASSQSGMTSYEQYF. In nucleotides, the CDR3 is TGTGCCAGCAGCCAGAGCGGGATGACCTCCTACGAGCAGTACTTC.

V usage is TRBV24-1 and J usage is TRBJ2-2, with a possible D match to TRBD1 (6 bases). V was trimmed by 9 bases and J by 4 bases, leaving 14 bases between them. The V gene's germline CDR1 is KGHDR and CDR2 SFDVKD. The CDR3 consists of 14 residues. DNA of the CDR3: TGTGCCACCCAGTGGGGGCGCGGCACCGGGGAGCTGTTTTTT. This gives the protein CATQWGRGTGELFF.

The chain recombines TRBV7-8 with TRBJ1-2, with D possibly being TRBD1 (6 bases). The CDR3 length is 14 residues. V lost 5 bases and J lost 3, with 13 bases in between. From germline, CDR1 is SGHVS and CDR2 FQNEAQ. The CDR3 region is CASSPPWTDYGYTF. The CDR3 DNA reads as TGTGCCAGCAGCCCCCCCTGGACAGACTATGGCTACACCTTC.

A single count supports this clonotype. This may arise from a read error, as a much more abundant clone is one base away. The chain recombines TRBV4-3 with TRBJ2-3; possible D gene TRBD2, 6 bases. Germline CDR1 and CDR2: LGHNA and YSLEER. The CDR3 loop spans 15 amino acids. CDR3 in amino acids: CASSQELASTDTQSF. In DNA form, the CDR3 reads TGCGCCAGCAGCCAAGAACTAGCTAGCACAGATACGCAGTCTTTT.

The genes are TRBV20-1 and TRBJ2-5; perhaps TRBD2 as D (5 bases). Germline CDR1 DFQATT, CDR2 SNEGSKA (reference sequence). This CDR3 contains 14 residues. V lost 2 bases and J lost 5, with 15 bases in between. The CDR3 region has the DNA TGCAGTGCTAGACCTCTGCCTACGGGGGAGACCCAGTACTTC. Amino acid sequence: CSARPLPTGETQYF.

The chain carries TRBV12-3 or TRBV12-4 and TRBJ2-7, with a possible D match to TRBD1 (6 bases). The CDR3 spans 15 residues. Trimming removed 6 bases at V and 1 base at J, with 16 bases between. In DNA form, the CDR3 reads TGTGCCAGCAGAACCGAAAGCAGGGGTTCCTACGAGCAGTACTTC. Amino acids: CASRTESRGSYEQYF.